This T cell receptor beta chain was observed in a study of neoadjuvant anti-PD-1 for oral cavity cancer. Whole-study context: Patients mostly received three to four biweekly nivolumab doses at 3 mg/kg before surgery. Non-progressing patients received a fourth nivolumab dose near day 43, then surgery on days 50-56.

Only in-frame clones appear in the TCRdb table, and some are missing; sequencing was by immunoSEQ multiplex PCR. The profile shows about 6,700 clones, 47% of them singletons. Study conclusions and caveats: Pretreatment Treg/Th17 ratio correlated inversely with post-treatment tumor clonality.

With respect to this clone: What it recognizes is unknown.

The source material was tumor tissue, sampled before nivolumab (anti-PD-1) treatment. The TCR was taken from a person between 40 and 80 years old with oral cavity squamous cell carcinoma.

The CDR3 DNA reads as TGTGCCAGCAGCCTGGGACAGGGTGTTTCCTACGAGCAGTACTTC. Translated, it gives CASSLGQGVSYEQYF. The chain recombines TRBV7-6 with TRBJ2-7; 9 bases are shared with TRBD1. Germline CDR1 is SGHVS and CDR2 is FNYEAQ. The trim removed 5 bases at V and 1 base at J, leaving 6 bases unmatched. The CDR3 spans 15 residues. The full variable domain, its missing parts supplied by reference TRBV7-6 and TRBJ2-7, is GAGVSQSPRYKVTKRGQDVALRCDPISGHVSLYWYRQALGQGPEFLTYFNYEAQQDKSGLPNDRFSAERPEGSISTLTIQRTEQRDSAMYRCASSLGQGVSYEQYFGPGTRLTVT.